This T cell receptor (beta chain) stems from a study of blood T cell repertoires in COVID-19. V shed 3 bases and J shed 3 bases, with 11 bases lying between them. The CDR3 extends over 13 amino acids. From germline, CDR1 is DFQATT and CDR2 SNEGSKA (reference sequence). Adults between about 18 and 89 years of age took part from fewer than 30 US areas. A case of COVID-19 had been met by exposed participants within 2 weeks before study entry. In the authors' methods: Nucleated cell number was recorded as an estimate derived from reference gene primer amplification. Clones were sequenced by immunoSEQ multiplex PCR, and TCRdb holds only the in-frame ones, with some missing. From that table come the V and J calls and clone size; the DNA was used to work out D and trimming. The table has approximately 150,000 clones, roughly 88% seen once.

The TCR comes from a man in his 70s who had been exposed to COVID-19. The sequenced sample consisted of PBMCs or T cells enriched from blood (not recorded which). The chain employs TRBV20-1 and TRBJ1-2, with D unclear. CDR3 loop: CSASAGGHYGYTF. CDR3 nucleotides: TGCAGTGCTAGTGCGGGAGGCCACTATGGCTACACCTTC.